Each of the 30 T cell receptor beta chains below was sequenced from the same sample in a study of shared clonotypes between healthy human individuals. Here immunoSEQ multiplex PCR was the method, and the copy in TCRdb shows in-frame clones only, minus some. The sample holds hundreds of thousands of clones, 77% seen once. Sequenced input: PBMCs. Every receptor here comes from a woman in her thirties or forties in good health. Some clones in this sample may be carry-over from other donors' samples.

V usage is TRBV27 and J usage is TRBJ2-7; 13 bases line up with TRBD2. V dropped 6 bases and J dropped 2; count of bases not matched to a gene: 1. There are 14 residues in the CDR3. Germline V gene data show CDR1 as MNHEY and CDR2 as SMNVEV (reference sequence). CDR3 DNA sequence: TGTGCCAGCAGACTAGCGGGGGGGGCCTACGAGCAGTACTTC. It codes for CASRLAGGAYEQYF.

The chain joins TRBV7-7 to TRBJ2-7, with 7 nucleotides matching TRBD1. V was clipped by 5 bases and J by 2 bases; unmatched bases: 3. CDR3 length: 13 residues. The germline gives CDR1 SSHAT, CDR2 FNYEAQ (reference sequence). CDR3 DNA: TGTGCCAGCAGCAAGGGACAGACCTACGAGCAGTACTTC. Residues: CASSKGQTYEQYF.

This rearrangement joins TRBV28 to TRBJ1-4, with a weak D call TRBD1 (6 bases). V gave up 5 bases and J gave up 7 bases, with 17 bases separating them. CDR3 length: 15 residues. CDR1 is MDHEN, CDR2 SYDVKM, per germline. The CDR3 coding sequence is TGTGCCAGCAGTGAACAGGGAAGGAGGGGTGAAAAACTGTTTTTT. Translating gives CASSEQGRRGEKLFF.

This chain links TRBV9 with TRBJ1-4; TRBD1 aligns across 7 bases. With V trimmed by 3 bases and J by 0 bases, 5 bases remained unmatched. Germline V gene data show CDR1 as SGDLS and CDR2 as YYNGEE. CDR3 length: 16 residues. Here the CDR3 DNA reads TGTGCCAGCAGCGGAAACAGGGGTGCAACTAATGAAAAACTGTTTTTT. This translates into CASSGNRGATNEKLFF.

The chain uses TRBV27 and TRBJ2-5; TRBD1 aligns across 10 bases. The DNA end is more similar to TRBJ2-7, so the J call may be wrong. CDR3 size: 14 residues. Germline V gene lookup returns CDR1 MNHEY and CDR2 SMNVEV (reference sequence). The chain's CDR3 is CASSFRDRGVEQYF. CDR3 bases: TGTGCCAGCAGTTTCCGGGACAGGGGAGTCGAGCAGTACTTC.

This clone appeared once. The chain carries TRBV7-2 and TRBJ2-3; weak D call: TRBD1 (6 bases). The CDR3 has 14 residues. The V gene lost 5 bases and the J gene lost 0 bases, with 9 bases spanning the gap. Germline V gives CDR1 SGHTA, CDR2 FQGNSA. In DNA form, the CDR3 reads TGTGCCAGCAGCGGACAGACTAGCACAGATACGCAGTATTTT. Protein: CASSGQTSTDTQYF.

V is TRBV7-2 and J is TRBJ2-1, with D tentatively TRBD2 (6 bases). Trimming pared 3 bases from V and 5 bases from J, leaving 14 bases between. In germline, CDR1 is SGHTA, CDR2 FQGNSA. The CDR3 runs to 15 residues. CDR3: CASSFTSLLNNEQFF. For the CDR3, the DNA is TGTGCCAGCAGCTTCACTAGCTTACTAAACAATGAGCAGTTCTTC.

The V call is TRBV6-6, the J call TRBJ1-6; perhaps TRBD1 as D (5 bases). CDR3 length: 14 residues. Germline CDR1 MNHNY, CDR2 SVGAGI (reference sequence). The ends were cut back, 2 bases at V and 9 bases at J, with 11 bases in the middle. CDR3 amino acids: CASSYSQGGSPLHF. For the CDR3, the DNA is TGTGCCAGCAGTTACAGTCAGGGAGGTTCACCCCTCCACTTT.

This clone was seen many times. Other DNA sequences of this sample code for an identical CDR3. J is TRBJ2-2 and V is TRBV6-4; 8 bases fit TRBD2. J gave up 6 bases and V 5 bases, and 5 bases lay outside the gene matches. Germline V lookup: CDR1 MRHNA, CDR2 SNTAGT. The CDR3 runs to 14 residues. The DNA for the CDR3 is TGTGCCAGCAGTCTCGGACTAGCCTCCGGGGAGCTGTTTTTT. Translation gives CASSLGLASGELFF.

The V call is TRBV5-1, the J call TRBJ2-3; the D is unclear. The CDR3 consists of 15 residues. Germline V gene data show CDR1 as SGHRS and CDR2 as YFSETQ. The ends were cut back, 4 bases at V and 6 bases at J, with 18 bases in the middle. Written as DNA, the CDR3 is TGCGCCAGCAGCCCCGAATTGGGGTTCATGGATACGCAGTATTTT. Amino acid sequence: CASSPELGFMDTQYF.

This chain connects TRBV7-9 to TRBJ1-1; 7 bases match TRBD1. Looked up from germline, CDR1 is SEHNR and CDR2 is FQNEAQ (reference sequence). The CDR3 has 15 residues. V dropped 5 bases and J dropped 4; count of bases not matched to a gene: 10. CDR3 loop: CASSARRGSVTEAFF. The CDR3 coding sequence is TGTGCCAGCAGCGCACGCAGGGGGTCGGTCACTGAAGCTTTCTTT.

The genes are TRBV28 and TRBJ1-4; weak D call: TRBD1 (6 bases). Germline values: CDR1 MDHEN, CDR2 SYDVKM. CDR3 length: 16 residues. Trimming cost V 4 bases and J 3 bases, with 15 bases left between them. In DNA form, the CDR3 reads TGTGCCAGCAGTTGGGGGCAGGGCGAGGCTAATGAAAAACTGTTTTTT. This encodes CASSWGQGEANEKLFF.

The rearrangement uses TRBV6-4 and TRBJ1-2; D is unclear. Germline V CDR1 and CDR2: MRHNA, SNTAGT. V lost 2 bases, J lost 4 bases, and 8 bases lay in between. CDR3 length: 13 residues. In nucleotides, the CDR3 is TGTGCCAGCAGTGACGCAGGCACCTATGGCTACACCTTC. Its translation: CASSDAGTYGYTF.

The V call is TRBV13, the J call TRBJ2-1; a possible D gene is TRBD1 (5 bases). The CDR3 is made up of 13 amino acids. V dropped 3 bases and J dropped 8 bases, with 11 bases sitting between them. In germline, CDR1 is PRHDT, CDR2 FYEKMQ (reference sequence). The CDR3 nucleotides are TGTGCCAGCAGCTTTCACCAGGGCCATGAGCAGTTCTTC. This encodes CASSFHQGHEQFF.

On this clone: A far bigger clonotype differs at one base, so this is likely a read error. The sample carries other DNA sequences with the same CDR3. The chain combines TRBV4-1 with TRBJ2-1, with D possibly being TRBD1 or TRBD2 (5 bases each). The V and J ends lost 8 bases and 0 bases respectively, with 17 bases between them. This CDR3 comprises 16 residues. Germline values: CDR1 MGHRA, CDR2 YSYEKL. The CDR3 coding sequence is TGCGCCAGCGGGACCAGCCTCCTGAGCTCCTACAATGAGCAGTTCTTC. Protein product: CASGTSLLSSYNEQFF.

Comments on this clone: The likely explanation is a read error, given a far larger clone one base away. The CDR3 nucleotides are TGTGCCACCAAGGGGCGCGATCAGCCCCAGCATTTT. It translates to CATKGRDQPQHF. The gene calls are TRBV28 and TRBJ1-5, with D possibly TRBD1 on 5 matching bases. The ends were cut back, 10 bases at V and 5 bases at J, with 12 bases in the middle. The CDR3 spans 12 residues. Germline loops: CDR1 MDHEN, CDR2 SYDVKM.

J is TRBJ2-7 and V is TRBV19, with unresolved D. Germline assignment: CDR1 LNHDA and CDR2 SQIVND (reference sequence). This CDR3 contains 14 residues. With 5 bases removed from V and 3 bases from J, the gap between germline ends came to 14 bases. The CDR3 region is CASSPQHGLYEQYF. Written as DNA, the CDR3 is TGTGCCAGTAGTCCGCAGCACGGGCTCTACGAGCAGTACTTC. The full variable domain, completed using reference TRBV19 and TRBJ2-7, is DGGITQSPKYLFRKEGQNVTLSCEQNLNHDAMYWYRQDPGQGLRLIYYSQIVNDFQKGDIAEGYSVSREKKESFPLTVTSAQKNPTAFYLCASSPQHGLYEQYFGPGTRLTVT.

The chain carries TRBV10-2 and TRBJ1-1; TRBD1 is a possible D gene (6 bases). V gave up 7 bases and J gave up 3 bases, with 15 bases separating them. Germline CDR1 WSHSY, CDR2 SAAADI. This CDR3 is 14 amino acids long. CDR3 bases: TGCGCCAGCACGGGGGGCGCGTGGGACACTGAAGCTTTCTTT. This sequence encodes CASTGGAWDTEAFF.

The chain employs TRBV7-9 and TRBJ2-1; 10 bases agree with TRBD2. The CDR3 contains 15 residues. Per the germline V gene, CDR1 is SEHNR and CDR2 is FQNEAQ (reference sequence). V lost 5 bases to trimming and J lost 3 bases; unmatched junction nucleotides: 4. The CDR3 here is CASSAGLAFYNEQFF. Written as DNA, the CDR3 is TGTGCCAGCAGCGCGGGACTAGCGTTCTACAATGAGCAGTTCTTC.

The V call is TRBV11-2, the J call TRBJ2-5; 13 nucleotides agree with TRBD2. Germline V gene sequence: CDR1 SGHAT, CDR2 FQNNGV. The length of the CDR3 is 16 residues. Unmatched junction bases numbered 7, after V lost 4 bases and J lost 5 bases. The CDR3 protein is CASSSSGTSGIETQYF. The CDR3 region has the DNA TGTGCCAGCAGCTCTTCCGGGACTAGCGGGATTGAGACCCAGTACTTC.

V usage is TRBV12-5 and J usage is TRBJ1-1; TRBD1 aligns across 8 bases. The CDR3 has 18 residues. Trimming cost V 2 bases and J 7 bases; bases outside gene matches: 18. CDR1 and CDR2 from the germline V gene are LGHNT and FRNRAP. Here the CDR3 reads CASGLKPLGQGPHHEAFF. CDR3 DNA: TGTGCTAGTGGTTTGAAGCCCCTCGGACAGGGTCCCCACCATGAAGCTTTCTTT. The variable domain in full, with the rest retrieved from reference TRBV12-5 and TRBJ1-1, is DARVTQTPRHKVTEMGQEVTMRCQPILGHNTVFWYRQTMMQGLELLAYFRNRAPLDDSGMPKDRFSAEMPDATLATLKIQPSEPRDSAVYFCASGLKPLGQGPHHEAFFGQGTRLTVV.

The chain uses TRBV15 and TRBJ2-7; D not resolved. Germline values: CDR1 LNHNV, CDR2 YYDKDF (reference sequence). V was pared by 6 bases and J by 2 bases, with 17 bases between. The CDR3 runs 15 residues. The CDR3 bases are TGTGCCACCAGTATCAACCTCGGTGGGACCTACGAGCAGTACTTC. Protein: CATSINLGGTYEQYF.

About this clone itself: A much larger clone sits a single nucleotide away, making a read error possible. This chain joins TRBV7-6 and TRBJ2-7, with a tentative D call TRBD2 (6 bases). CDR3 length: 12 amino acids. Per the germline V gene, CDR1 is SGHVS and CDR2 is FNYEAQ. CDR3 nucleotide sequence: TGTGCCAGCAGCTTAAGCGGGTACGAGCAGTGCTTC. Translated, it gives CASSLSGYEQCF. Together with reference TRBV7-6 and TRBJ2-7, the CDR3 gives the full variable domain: GAGVSQSPRYKVTKRGQDVALRCDPISGHVSLYWYRQALGQGPEFLTYFNYEAQQDKSGLPNDRFSAERPEGSISTLTIQRTEQRDSAMYRCASSLSGYEQCFGPGTRLTVT.

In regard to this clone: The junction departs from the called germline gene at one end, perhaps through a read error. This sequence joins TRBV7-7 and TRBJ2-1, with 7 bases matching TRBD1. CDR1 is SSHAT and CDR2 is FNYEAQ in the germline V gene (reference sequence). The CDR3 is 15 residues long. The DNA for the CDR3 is TGTGCTAGCAGCCCCCGGACAGGTACCTACAATGAGCAGTTCTTC. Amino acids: CASSPRTGTYNEQFF.

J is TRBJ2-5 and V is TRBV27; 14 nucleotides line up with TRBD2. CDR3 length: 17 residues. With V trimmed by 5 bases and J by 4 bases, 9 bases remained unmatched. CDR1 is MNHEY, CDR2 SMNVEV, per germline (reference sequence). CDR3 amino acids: CASSIPPGLAGVETQYF. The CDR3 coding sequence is TGTGCCAGCAGTATCCCCCCGGGACTAGCGGGAGTAGAGACCCAGTACTTC.

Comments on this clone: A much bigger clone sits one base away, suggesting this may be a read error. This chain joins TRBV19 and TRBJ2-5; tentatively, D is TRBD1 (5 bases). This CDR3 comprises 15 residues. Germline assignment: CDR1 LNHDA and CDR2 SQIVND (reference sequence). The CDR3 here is CVSSIRPRVGETQYF. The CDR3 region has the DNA TGTGTCAGTAGTATAAGACCCAGGGTAGGAGAGACCCAGTACTTC.

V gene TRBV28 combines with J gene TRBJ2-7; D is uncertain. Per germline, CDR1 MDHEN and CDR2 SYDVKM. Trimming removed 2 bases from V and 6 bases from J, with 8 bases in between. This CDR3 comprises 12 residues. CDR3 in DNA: TGTGCCAGCAGTTTAGTGGGTACCGAGCAGTACTTC. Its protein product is CASSLVGTEQYF.

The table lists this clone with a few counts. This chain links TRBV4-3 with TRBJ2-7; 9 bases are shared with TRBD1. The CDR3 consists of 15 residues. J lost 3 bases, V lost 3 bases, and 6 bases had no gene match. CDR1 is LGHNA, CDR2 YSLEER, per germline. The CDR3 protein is CASSQGQGPLYEQYF. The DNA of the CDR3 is TGCGCCAGCAGCCAGGGACAGGGACCACTCTACGAGCAGTACTTC.

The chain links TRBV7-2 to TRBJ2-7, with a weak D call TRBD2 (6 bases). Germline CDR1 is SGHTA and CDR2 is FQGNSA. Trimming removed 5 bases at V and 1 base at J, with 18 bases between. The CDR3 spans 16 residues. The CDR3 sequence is CASSPWVAEWSYEQYF. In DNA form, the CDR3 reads TGTGCCAGCAGCCCCTGGGTAGCGGAGTGGTCCTACGAGCAGTACTTC.

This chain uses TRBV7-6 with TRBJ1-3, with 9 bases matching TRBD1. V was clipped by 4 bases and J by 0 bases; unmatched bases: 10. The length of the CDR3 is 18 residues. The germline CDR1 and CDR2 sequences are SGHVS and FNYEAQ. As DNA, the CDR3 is TGTGCCAGCAGCTCTAACCTCGGACAGGGGTACTCTGGAAACACCATATATTTT. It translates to CASSSNLGQGYSGNTIYF.